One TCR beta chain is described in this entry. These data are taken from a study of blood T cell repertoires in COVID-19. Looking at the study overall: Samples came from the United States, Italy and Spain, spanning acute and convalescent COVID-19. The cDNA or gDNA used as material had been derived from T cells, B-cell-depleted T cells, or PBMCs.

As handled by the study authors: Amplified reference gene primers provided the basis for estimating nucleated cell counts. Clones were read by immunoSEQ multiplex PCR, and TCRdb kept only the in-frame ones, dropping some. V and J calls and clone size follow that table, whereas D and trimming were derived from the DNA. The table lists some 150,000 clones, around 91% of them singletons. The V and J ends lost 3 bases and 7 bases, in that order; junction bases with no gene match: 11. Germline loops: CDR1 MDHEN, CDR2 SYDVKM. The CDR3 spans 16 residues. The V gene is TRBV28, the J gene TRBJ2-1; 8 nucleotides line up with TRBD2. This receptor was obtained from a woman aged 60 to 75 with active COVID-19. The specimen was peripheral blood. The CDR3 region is CASSFPIWASGNEQFF. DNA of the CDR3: TGTGCCAGCAGTTTCCCCATTTGGGCTAGCGGGAATGAGCAGTTCTTC. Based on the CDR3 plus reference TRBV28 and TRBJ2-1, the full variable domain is DVKVTQSSRYLVKRTGEKVFLECVQDMDHENMFWYRQDPGLGLRLIYFSYDVKMKEKGDIPEGYSVSREKKERFSLILESASTNQTSMYLCASSFPIWASGNEQFFGPGTRLTVL.